This T cell receptor beta chain was retrieved from a study of shared T cell receptors in the human thymus. TCRdb keeps only in-frame clones here, not all; method: immunoSEQ multiplex PCR. The table has approximately 760,000 clones, approximately 83% seen once; the top ten hold roughly 0.01%. Trimming at V came to 0 bases and at J to 4 bases, leaving 17 bases not matched to a gene. The germline gives CDR1 SGDLS, CDR2 YYNGEE. The CDR3 sequence is 21 residues long. In addition, the sample was reused for a study of human thymus T cells. That paper states: Resected material from corrective heart surgery provided the thymus tissue analysed. It looked as if thymic and blood repertoires used V and J genes in a biased way.

What was sequenced was thymocytes. The sequence was collected from a girl younger than two with a congenital heart defect. V usage is TRBV9 and J usage is TRBJ2-2; TRBD1 matches 11 bases. The CDR3 region is CASSVDPLRTGGADSTGELFF. For the CDR3, the DNA is TGTGCCAGCAGCGTAGATCCTCTTAGGACAGGGGGCGCCGATAGCACCGGGGAGCTGTTTTTT. Full variable domain (outside the CDR3, taken from reference TRBV9 and TRBJ2-2): DSGVTQTPKHLITATGQRVTLRCSPRSGDLSVYWYQQSLDQGLQFLIQYYNGEERAKGNILERFSAQQFPDLHSELNLSSLELGDSALYFCASSVDPLRTGGADSTGELFFGEGSRLTVL.